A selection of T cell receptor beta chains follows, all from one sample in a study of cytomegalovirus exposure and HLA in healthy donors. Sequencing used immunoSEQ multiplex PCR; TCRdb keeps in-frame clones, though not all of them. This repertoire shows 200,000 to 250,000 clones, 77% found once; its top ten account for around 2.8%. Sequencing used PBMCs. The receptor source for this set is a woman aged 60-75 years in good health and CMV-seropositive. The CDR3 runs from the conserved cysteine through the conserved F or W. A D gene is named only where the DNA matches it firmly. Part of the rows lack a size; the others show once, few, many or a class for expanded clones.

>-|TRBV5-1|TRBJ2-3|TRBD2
CASSAPSGGADTQYF
TGCGCCAGCAGCGCCCCAAGCGGGGGGGCGGATACGCAGTATTTT
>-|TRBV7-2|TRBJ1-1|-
CASSPGQSNTEAFF
TGTGCCAGCAGCCCAGGACAATCTAACACTGAAGCTTTCTTT
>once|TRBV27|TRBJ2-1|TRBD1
CASSRQGSNEQFF
TGTGCCAGCAGTAGACAGGGTTCGAATGAGCAGTTCTTC
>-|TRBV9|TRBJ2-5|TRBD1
CASSVGQGETQYF
TGTGCCAGCAGCGTAGGACAGGGGGAGACCCAGTACTTC
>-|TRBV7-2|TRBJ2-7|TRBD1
CASSLAGGRGSGEQYF
TGTGCCAGCAGCTTAGCTGGGGGCAGGGGGAGCGGCGAGCAGTACTTC
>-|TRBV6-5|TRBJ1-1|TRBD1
CASSWGQAMNTEAFF
TGTGCCAGCAGTTGGGGACAGGCCATGAACACTGAAGCTTTCTTT
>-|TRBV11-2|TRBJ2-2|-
CASSLDRPRDTGELFF
TGTGCCAGCAGCTTAGATCGCCCTAGAGACACCGGGGAGCTGTTTTTT
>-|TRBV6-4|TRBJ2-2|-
CPQGVRELFF
TGTCCCCAAGGGGTCAGGGAGCTGTTTTTT
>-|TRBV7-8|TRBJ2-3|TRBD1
CASSLGTGRMGDTQYF
TGTGCCAGCAGCCTAGGGACAGGGAGGATGGGGGATACGCAGTATTTT
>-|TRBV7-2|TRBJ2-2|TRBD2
CASSSRLAGEGTGELFF
TGTGCCAGCAGCTCACGACTAGCGGGAGAGGGGACCGGGGAGCTGTTTTTT
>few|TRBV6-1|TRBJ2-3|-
CASTLKSLSDTQYF
TGTGCCAGCACTTTAAAGAGTCTGTCAGATACGCAGTATTTT
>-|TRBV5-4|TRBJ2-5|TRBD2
CASSFSSGGAASSETQYF
TGTGCCAGCAGCTTCAGTAGCGGGGGGGCTGCATCCTCAGAGACCCAGTACTTC
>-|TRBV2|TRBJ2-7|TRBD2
CASSGTSSYEQYF
TGTGCCAGCAGTGGGACTAGCTCCTACGAGCAGTACTTC
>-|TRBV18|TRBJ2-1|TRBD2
CASEPGREGEQFF
TGTGCCAGCGAACCTGGGAGGGAGGGTGAGCAGTTCTTC
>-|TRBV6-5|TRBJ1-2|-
CASSYTDRPYGYTF
TGTGCCAGCAGTTACACCGACAGACCCTATGGCTACACCTTC
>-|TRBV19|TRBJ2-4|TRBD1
CASSLGQGARVQYF
TGTGCCAGTAGTTTGGGACAGGGGGCTAGGGTTCAGTACTTC
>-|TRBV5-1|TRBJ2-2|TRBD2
CASSLDARGSTGELFF
TGCGCCAGCAGCTTGGACGCGCGGGGGAGCACCGGGGAGCTGTTTTTT
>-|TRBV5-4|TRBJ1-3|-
CASSSDVGPRNTIYF
TGTGCCAGCAGCTCGGACGTGGGGCCTAGAAACACCATATATTTT
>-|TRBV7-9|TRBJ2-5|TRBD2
CASRSGGAAGETQYF
TGTGCCAGCAGGAGCGGGGGGGCCGCGGGAGAGACCCAGTACTTC
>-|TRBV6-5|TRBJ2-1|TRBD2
CASSLAGGLTYNEQFF
TGTGCCAGCAGTTTAGCGGGAGGGCTCACCTACAATGAGCAGTTCTTC
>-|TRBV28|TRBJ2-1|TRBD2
CASSEERGLAGYNEQFF
TGTGCCAGCAGTGAAGAAAGAGGACTAGCGGGGTACAATGAGCAGTTCTTC
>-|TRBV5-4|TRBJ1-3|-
CASSLETGGNTIYF
TGTGCCAGCAGCTTGGAAACGGGGGGAAACACCATATATTTT
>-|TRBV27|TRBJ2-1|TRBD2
CASTRWAGGTNEQFF
TGTGCCAGCACCCGATGGGCGGGAGGTACCAATGAGCAGTTCTTC
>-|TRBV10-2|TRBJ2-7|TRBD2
CASSSQRGYEQYF
TGCGCCAGCAGTTCCCAGCGGGGTTACGAGCAGTACTTC
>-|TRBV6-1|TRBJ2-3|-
CASSEEGGPTDTQYF
TGTGCCAGCAGTGAAGAGGGGGGGCCCACAGATACGCAGTATTTT
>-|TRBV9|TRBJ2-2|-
CASSVGATAEYTGELFF
TGTGCCAGCAGCGTAGGAGCGACAGCTGAATACACCGGGGAGCTGTTTTTT
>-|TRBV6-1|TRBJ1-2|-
CASSDKRYTF
TGTGCCAGCAGTGATAAGAGATACACCTTC
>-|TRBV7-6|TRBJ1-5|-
CASSLGQGISNQPQHF
TGTGCCAGCAGCTTAGGTCAGGGTATCAGCAATCAGCCCCAGCATTTT
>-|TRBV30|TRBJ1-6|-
CAWSTGRNNSPLHF
TGTGCCTGGAGCACAGGGAGAAATAATTCACCCCTCCACTTT
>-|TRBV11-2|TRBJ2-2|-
CASSLSIGGTGELFF
TGTGCCAGCAGCTTATCTATAGGGGGAACCGGGGAGCTGTTTTTT
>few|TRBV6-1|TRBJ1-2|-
CASSETGSRNYGYTF
TGTGCCAGCAGTGAAACCGGTTCCAGGAACTATGGCTACACCTTC
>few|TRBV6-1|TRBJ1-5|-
CASSGQGGNNQPQHF
TGTGCCAGCAGTGGTCAGGGTGGGAACAATCAGCCCCAGCATTTT
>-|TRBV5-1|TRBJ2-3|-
CASSRFSGTDTQYF
TGCGCCAGCAGCAGATTTAGCGGCACAGATACGCAGTATTTT
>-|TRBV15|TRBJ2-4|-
CATSRAHLNIQYF
TGTGCCACCAGCAGAGCGCACTTAAACATTCAGTACTTC
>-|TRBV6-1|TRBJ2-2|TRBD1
CASSESRGRGTGELFF
TGTGCCAGCAGTGAATCCAGGGGGCGCGGCACCGGGGAGCTGTTTTTT
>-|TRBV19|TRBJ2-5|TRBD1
CASQGAAETQYF
TGTGCCAGTCAGGGGGCGGCGGAGACCCAGTACTTC
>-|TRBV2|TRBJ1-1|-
CASSEDIKAFF
TGTGCCAGCAGCGAAGACATTAAAGCTTTCTTT
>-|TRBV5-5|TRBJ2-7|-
CASSLYRQADEQYF
TGTGCCAGCAGCTTATACCGACAGGCCGACGAGCAGTACTTC
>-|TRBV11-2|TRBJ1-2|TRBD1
CASSPMGQVYGYTF
TGTGCCAGCAGCCCGATGGGACAGGTTTATGGCTACACCTTC
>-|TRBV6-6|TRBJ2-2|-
CASLPPGPNTGELFF
TGTGCCAGCCTTCCCCCGGGTCCGAACACCGGGGAGCTGTTTTTT
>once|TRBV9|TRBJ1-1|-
CASSVVRGTEAFF
TGTGCCAGCAGCGTAGTCAGGGGTACTGAAGCTTTCTTT
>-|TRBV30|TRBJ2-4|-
CAWSVRGRGKAKNIQYF
TGTGCCTGGAGTGTACGTGGTCGGGGTAAAGCCAAAAACATTCAGTACTTC
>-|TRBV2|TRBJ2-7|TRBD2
CASRMGLAGVKEQYF
TGTGCCAGCAGAATGGGACTAGCGGGAGTAAAGGAGCAGTACTTC
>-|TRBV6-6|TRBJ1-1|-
CASSYNTGWNTEAFF
TGTGCCAGCAGTTATAACACAGGGTGGAACACTGAAGCTTTCTTT
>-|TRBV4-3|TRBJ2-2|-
CASSQARNTGELFF
TGCGCCAGCAGCCAAGCTAGGAACACCGGGGAGCTGTTTTTT
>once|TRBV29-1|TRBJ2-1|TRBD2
CSVTSGGRNEQFF
TGCAGCGTTACTAGCGGAGGTAGGAATGAGCAGTTCTTC
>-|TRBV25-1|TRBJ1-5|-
CASSDPQSNQPQHF
TGTGCCAGCAGTGACCCACAGTCCAATCAGCCCCAGCATTTT
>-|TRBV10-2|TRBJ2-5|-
CASTLTGYQETQYF
TGCGCCAGCACCCTGACTGGGTACCAAGAGACCCAGTACTTC
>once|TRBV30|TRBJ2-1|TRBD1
CAWSWTGGKQFF
TGTGCCTGGAGTTGGACAGGGGGGAAGCAGTTCTTC
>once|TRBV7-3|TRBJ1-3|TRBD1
CASSSTTGGSGNTIYF
TGTGCCAGCAGCTCCACCACAGGGGGCAGTGGAAACACCATATATTTT
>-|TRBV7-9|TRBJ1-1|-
CASSLRQAEAFF
TGTGCCAGCAGCCTAAGACAGGCTGAAGCTTTCTTT
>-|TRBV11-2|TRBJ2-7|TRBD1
CASSLPTNPGQFLYEQYF
TGTGCCAGCAGCTTACCAACCAACCCGGGACAGTTCCTCTACGAGCAGTACTTC
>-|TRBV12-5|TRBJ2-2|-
CASGLNTGELFF
TGTGCTAGTGGCTTGAACACCGGGGAGCTGTTTTTT
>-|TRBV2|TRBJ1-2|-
CASSEGRLDYGYTF
TGTGCCAGCAGTGAAGGCCGACTAGACTATGGCTACACCTTC
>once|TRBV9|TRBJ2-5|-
CASSVAGVETQYF
TGTGCCAGCAGCGTAGCAGGGGTGGAGACCCAGTACTTC
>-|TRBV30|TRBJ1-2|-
CAWSGTVDNYGYTF
TGTGCCTGGAGTGGGACAGTCGATAACTATGGCTACACCTTC